A selection of T cell receptor beta chains follows, all from one sample in a study of blood T cell repertoires in COVID-19. Using immunoSEQ multiplex PCR, the repertoire was profiled, and TCRdb retains in-frame clones only, with some absent. The sample records about 82,000 clones, around 80% being singletons. The sequenced sample consisted of peripheral blood. The receptors were gathered from a man aged 60 to 75 with COVID-19, enrolled during active disease. The CDR3 runs from the conserved cysteine through the conserved F or W. D genes are given only for firm matches. Size is stated for part of the rows, as once, few or many counts, or as a class when the clone is expanded.

len: 16; v_gene: TRBV5-3; j_gene: TRBJ2-4; d_gene: .; abundance: .; CDR3aa: CARSPWADLAKNIQYF; CDR3nt: TGTGCCAGAAGCCCTTGGGCAGACCTAGCCAAAAACATTCAGTACTTC
len: 15; v_gene: TRBV11-3; j_gene: TRBJ1-3; d_gene: .; abundance: .; CDR3aa: CASSLGTDSGNTIYF; CDR3nt: TGTGCCAGCAGCTTAGGCACAGACTCTGGAAACACCATATATTTT
len: 15; v_gene: TRBV7-9; j_gene: TRBJ1-3; d_gene: .; abundance: .; CDR3aa: CASSSPVFSGNTIYF; CDR3nt: TGTGCCAGCAGTTCCCCGGTTTTTTCTGGAAACACCATATATTTT
len: 21; v_gene: TRBV10-1; j_gene: TRBJ2-2; d_gene: TRBD1; abundance: few; CDR3aa: CASSENGTLRGPGLDTGELFF; CDR3nt: TGCGCCAGCAGTGAAAATGGAACTCTAAGGGGGCCGGGTTTGGACACCGGGGAGCTGTTTTTT
len: 15; v_gene: TRBV7-9; j_gene: TRBJ2-7; d_gene: .; abundance: .; CDR3aa: CASSPAIGGRYEQYF; CDR3nt: TGTGCCAGCAGCCCAGCTATCGGGGGGCGATACGAGCAGTACTTC
len: 15; v_gene: TRBV18; j_gene: TRBJ1-6; d_gene: TRBD1; abundance: .; CDR3aa: CASSRVGQGNSPLHF; CDR3nt: TGTGCCAGCTCAAGAGTCGGACAGGGGAATTCACCCCTCCACTTT
len: 15; v_gene: TRBV24-1; j_gene: TRBJ2-3; d_gene: .; abundance: .; CDR3aa: CATSDSTSVTDTQYF; CDR3nt: TGTGCCACCAGTGACTCTACCTCTGTCACAGATACGCAGTATTTT
len: 15; v_gene: TRBV7-2; j_gene: TRBJ2-2; d_gene: .; abundance: .; CDR3aa: CASSLTRTNTGELFF; CDR3nt: TGTGCCAGCAGCTTAACACGCACGAACACCGGGGAGCTGTTTTTT
len: 15; v_gene: TRBV5-5; j_gene: TRBJ2-3; d_gene: TRBD1; abundance: .; CDR3aa: CASSPRDRLTDTQYF; CDR3nt: TGTGCCAGCAGCCCACGGGACAGACTCACAGATACGCAGTATTTT
len: 14; v_gene: TRBV9; j_gene: TRBJ1-2; d_gene: TRBD1; abundance: few; CDR3aa: CASSAGGRNYGYTF; CDR3nt: TGTGCCAGCAGCGCAGGGGGAAGGAACTATGGCTACACCTTC